The 20 T cell receptor beta chains in this list originate from one sample, sequenced in a study of vaccination effects on CD4 cells after COVID-19. Sequencing in the ViraFEST assay came after antigen-specific CD4+ T cells had been expanded with viral peptide pools, which were used to stimulate PBMC. Subsequent to a culture period of less than twelve days, CD4+ T cells were isolated. Participants each got two BNT162b2 or mRNA-1273 vaccine doses. Their cognate antigens are unknown. The protocol was immunoSEQ multiplex PCR, while the TCRdb copy is restricted to in-frame clones and leaves out a portion. This sample has roughly 27,000 clones, with 70% to 75% found just once. The material sequenced was CD4+ T cells from PBMCs cultured with HCoV-NL63 spike peptides, taken after COVID-19 vaccination. Every receptor here comes from a human donor who received a COVID-19 vaccine.

The V gene is TRBV25-1, the J gene TRBJ2-5, with D maybe TRBD2 (6 bases). Germline loops: CDR1 MGHDK, CDR2 SYGVNS. The CDR3 consists of 15 residues. With 1 base removed from V and 3 bases from J, the gap between germline ends came to 12 bases. The CDR3 region is CASSEWRAGEETQYF. As DNA, the CDR3 is TGTGCCAGCAGTGAATGGAGGGCAGGCGAAGAGACCCAGTACTTC.

The V and J genes are TRBV9 and TRBJ2-3; TRBD1 aligns across 7 bases. Germline-derived CDR1 and CDR2 are SGDLS and YYNGEE. This CDR3 has 21 amino acids. The junction had 24 bases not matched to a gene; V was cut back by 3 bases and J by 2 bases. In nucleotides, the CDR3 is TGTGCCAGCAGCGCCCCCCGACGGCCGTCGCGAGGGACAGACTACACAGATACGCAGTATTTT. Its translation: CASSAPRRPSRGTDYTDTQYF.

This chain joins TRBV21-1 and TRBJ2-3; the D call in the table, TRBD1, was not verified against the DNA. TRBV21-1 represents a pseudogene. The CDR3 is 18 residues long. The CDR3 spells CASSKSRDGTGPSDTQYF. As DNA, the CDR3 is TGTGCCAGCAGCAAAAGTCGGGACGGGACAGGGCCCTCAGATACGCAGTATTTT.

The rearrangement links TRBV10-1 to TRBJ2-5; TRBD1 or TRBD2 may be the D gene (5 bases each). CDR1 WNHNN and CDR2 SYGVQD come from the germline V gene (reference sequence). This CDR3 is 13 amino acids long. V was clipped by 2 bases and J by 1 base, with 5 bases between them. Here the CDR3 reads CASSEGTQETQYF. The CDR3, as DNA: TGCGCCAGCAGTGAGGGGACCCAAGAGACCCAGTACTTC.

This clone has a single count. This rearrangement joins TRBV2 to TRBJ2-7, with D uncertain. CDR3 length: 11 amino acids. The V end was cut by 3 bases, the J end by 3 bases, with 3 bases between. Germline CDR1 reads SNHLY; CDR2 reads FYNNEI. The CDR3 bases are TGTGCCAGCAGTGAGGGCTACGAGCAGTACTTC. Amino acid sequence: CASSEGYEQYF.

This clone turned up a few times. V gene TRBV6-5 combines with J gene TRBJ2-7; D might be TRBD1 or TRBD2, each matching 5 bases. This CDR3 contains 11 residues. V gave up 5 bases and J gave up 6 bases, with 8 bases separating them. CDR1 is MNHEY, CDR2 SVGAGI, per germline. CDR3 loop: CASSQGREQYF. The CDR3 nucleotides are TGTGCCAGCAGTCAGGGACGCGAGCAGTACTTC.

This clone was seen a few times. The chain is built from TRBV6-5 and TRBJ2-7; 10 nucleotides agree with TRBD1. The germline CDR1 and CDR2 sequences are MNHEY and SVGAGI. The V and J ends lost 2 bases and 5 bases, in that order; junction bases with no gene match: 6. The CDR3 is 15 amino acids. CDR3 nucleotides: TGTGCCAGCAGTTACAAGGGACAGGGGATGAACGAGCAGTACTTC. Protein sequence: CASSYKGQGMNEQYF.

This clone appeared a single time. This chain uses TRBV2 with TRBJ2-5, with D unresolved. Trimming stripped 4 bases from V and 5 bases from J, with 8 bases between. Germline V gene data show CDR1 as SNHLY and CDR2 as FYNNEI. CDR3 length: 12 amino acids. DNA of the CDR3: TGTGCCAGCAGTGTCGGTGCTGAGACCCAGTACTTC. This translates into CASSVGAETQYF.

The V and J genes are TRBV18 and TRBJ1-1; D might be TRBD1 (6 bases). The CDR3 totals 14 residues. Germline V lookup: CDR1 KGHSH, CDR2 LQKENI. Trimming took 5 bases from V and 1 from J, leaving 11 bases between them. Here the CDR3 reads CASSSVRGNTEAFF. The CDR3 DNA reads as TGTGCCAGCTCATCAGTCAGGGGGAACACTGAAGCTTTCTTT.

This clone was detected only a few times. Mismatch with germline at one junction end may stem from a read error. The chain couples TRBV10-3 to TRBJ2-7; D may be TRBD1 (6 bases). This CDR3 spans 13 amino acids. CDR1 and CDR2 (germline): ENHRY, SYGVKD. CDR3: CAILNRESSEQYF. The CDR3 nucleotides read TGTGCCATCCTTAACAGGGAGTCCTCCGAGCAGTACTTC.

The chain joins TRBV3-1 (or the pseudogene TRBV3-2) to TRBJ1-5, with a tentative D call TRBD1 (5 bases). Per the germline V gene, CDR1 is LGHDT and CDR2 is YNNKEL (reference sequence). V dropped 4 bases and J dropped 15 bases, with 19 bases sitting between them. The CDR3 contains 13 residues. CDR3 sequence: CASSPSTGRRLHF. The CDR3 DNA sequence: TGTGCCAGCAGCCCGTCCACGGGACGGAGGTTGCATTTT.

This clone has only a few counts. The chain uses TRBV3-1 (or the pseudogene TRBV3-2) and TRBJ1-6; 8 positions match TRBD1. CDR1 and CDR2 (germline): LGHDT, YNNKEL (reference sequence). J gave up 10 bases and V 4 bases, and 12 bases lay outside the gene matches. The CDR3 loop spans 16 amino acids. The CDR3 reads CASSLPAGTGKSPLHF. CDR3 DNA: TGTGCCAGCAGCCTCCCGGCCGGGACAGGCAAATCACCCCTCCACTTT.

The genes are TRBV9 and TRBJ2-3; 10 bases align to TRBD2. V was clipped by 3 bases and J by 6 bases; unmatched bases: 10. The CDR3 extends over 16 amino acids. CDR1 and CDR2 from the germline V gene are SGDLS and YYNGEE. CDR3 loop: CASSAGTSAPTDTQYF. CDR3 sequence (DNA): TGTGCCAGCAGCGCCGGGACTAGCGCCCCGACGGATACGCAGTATTTT.

The chain combines TRBV5-5 with TRBJ2-5; D may correspond to TRBD1 or TRBD2 (5 bases each). CDR3 length: 16 residues. With 0 bases removed from V and 4 bases from J, the gap between germline ends came to 16 bases. Germline assignment: CDR1 SGHKS and CDR2 YYEKEE (reference sequence). The CDR3 loop reads CASSLVFGGGGETQYF. The CDR3 DNA reads TGTGCCAGCAGCTTGGTTTTTGGGGGTGGAGGAGAGACCCAGTACTTC.

This clone appeared once. The chain couples TRBV5-6 to TRBJ1-2; 9 positions match TRBD1. Germline trimming cut 3 bases from V and 7 bases from J; bases unmatched to any gene: 7. CDR3 length equals 14 residues. CDR1 and CDR2 from the germline V gene are SGHDT and YYEEEE. The CDR3 coding sequence is TGTGCCAGCAGCTCCCGGGACAGGGTCGGTGGCTACACCTTC. Its translation: CASSSRDRVGGYTF.

The chain employs TRBV5-1 and TRBJ1-3; unclear D gene. Deletions cut 0 bases from V and 7 bases from J, with 17 bases between. Germline CDR1 reads SGHRS; CDR2 reads YFSETQ. The length of the CDR3 is 16 residues. The CDR3 coding sequence is TGCGCCAGCAGCTTGGATGGTTGGTCCCTCGAGAACACCATATATTTT. Protein: CASSLDGWSLENTIYF.

This clone occurred a few times. The chain is built from TRBV10-2 and TRBJ2-2, with TRBD2 matching over 11 bases. The germline V gene has CDR1 WSHSY and CDR2 SAAADI. The CDR3 has 15 amino acids. The ends lost 10 bases at V and 4 bases at J; junction bases unmatched: 8. CDR3 region: CATSTSGGTTGELFF. The CDR3 bases are TGCGCCACCTCTACTAGCGGGGGAACCACCGGGGAGCTGTTTTTT.

CDR3 in amino acids: CASNTGLAGTTDTQYF. The DNA for the CDR3 is TGTGCCAGCAACACGGGACTAGCGGGAACCACAGATACGCAGTATTTT. This chain uses TRBV5-5 with TRBJ2-3; TRBD2 matches 13 bases. Losses at the gene ends were 6 bases for V and 2 bases for J; bases not matched to a gene: 6. The CDR3 contains 16 residues. Germline values: CDR1 SGHKS, CDR2 YYEKEE (reference sequence). The full variable domain, in which reference TRBV5-5 and TRBJ2-3 provide the parts outside the CDR3, is DAGVTQSPTHLIKTRGQQVTLRCSPISGHKSVSWYQQVLGQGPQFIFQYYEKEERGRGNFPDRFSARQFPNYSSELNVNALLLGDSALYLCASNTGLAGTTDTQYFGPGTRLTVL.

The chain recombines TRBV5-4 with TRBJ2-7; 7 bases align to TRBD1. Per germline, CDR1 SGHNT and CDR2 YYREEE (reference sequence). V gave up 0 bases and J gave up 5 bases; unmatched junction bases: 11. The CDR3 has 16 amino acids. Here the CDR3 reads CASSLGSGQVYNEQYF. CDR3 coding DNA: TGTGCCAGCAGCTTGGGCTCCGGACAGGTTTACAACGAGCAGTACTTC.

The gene calls are TRBV6-5 and TRBJ1-1; TRBD1 matches at 7 bases. With V trimmed by 8 bases and J by 5 bases, 8 bases remained unmatched. The CDR3 loop spans 13 amino acids. Germline V gives CDR1 MNHEY, CDR2 SVGAGI. Here the CDR3 DNA reads TGTGCCAGCGTAGGGGGCGCATGGACTGAAGCTTTCTTT. Amino acids: CASVGGAWTEAFF.